The 10 T cell receptor beta chains below all came from one sample that was sequenced in a study of blood T cell repertoires in COVID-19. TCRdb keeps only in-frame clones here, not all; method: immunoSEQ multiplex PCR. The data show more than 150,000 clones, with around 80% seen just once and roughly 14% held by the top ten. What was sequenced was PBMCs or T cells enriched from blood (not recorded which). The receptor set was obtained from a man aged 60 to 75 who had been exposed to COVID-19.

The J gene is TRBJ2-2, the V gene TRBV14; D perhaps matches TRBD2 (6 bases). CDR3 length equals 14 residues. The germline gives CDR1 SGHDN, CDR2 FVKESK. V lost 7 bases, J lost 4 bases, and 13 bases lay in between. The CDR3 is CASTFAGGTGELFF. DNA of the CDR3: TGTGCCAGCACCTTCGCCGGGGGCACCGGGGAGCTGTTTTTT.

The chain uses TRBV7-2 and TRBJ2-5; tentative D call: TRBD2 (6 bases). CDR1 SGHTA and CDR2 FQGNSA come from the germline V gene. V was clipped by 7 bases and J by 5 bases, with 14 bases between them. CDR3 length equals 13 residues. Written as DNA, the CDR3 is TGTGCCAGCACAAGCGGGTTAGGGGAGACCCAGTACTTC. Residues: CASTSGLGETQYF.

This chain links TRBV4-1 with TRBJ2-5; a possible D gene is TRBD2 (6 bases). The ends were cut back, 4 bases at V and 9 bases at J, with 9 bases in the middle. Germline V gene data show CDR1 as MGHRA and CDR2 as YSYEKL. CDR3 length: 11 residues. CDR3 in DNA: TGCGCCAGCAGCCCCGGGAGTGCCCAGTACTTC. This encodes CASSPGSAQYF.

The rearrangement uses TRBV18 and TRBJ1-4; D gene ambiguous. The CDR3 covers 13 residues. Germline-derived CDR1 and CDR2 are KGHSH and LQKENI. The V gene lost 1 base and the J gene lost 7 bases, with 7 bases spanning the gap. This chain's CDR3 is CASSPLGGEKLFF. As DNA, the CDR3 is TGTGCCAGCTCACCACTCGGAGGTGAAAAACTGTTTTTT.

The genes are TRBV28 and TRBJ1-4; no definite D call. V was shortened by 8 bases and J by 4 bases, with 20 bases between the two germline ends. Per the germline V gene, CDR1 is MDHEN and CDR2 is SYDVKM. CDR3 length: 16 residues. For the CDR3, the DNA is TGTGCCAGCGCCCCCCCTGCAGGCCCTAATAATGAAAAACTGTTTTTT. Protein sequence: CASAPPAGPNNEKLFF.

The chain uses TRBV7-8 and TRBJ2-1; D is undetermined. Per germline, CDR1 SGHVS and CDR2 FQNEAQ. This CDR3 is 13 amino acids long. V lost 7 bases, J lost 5 bases, and 12 bases lay in between. In DNA, the CDR3 is TGTGCCAGCACCCCTCGTCCGGACAATGAGCAGTTCTTC. Its translation is CASTPRPDNEQFF.

This chain joins TRBV28 and TRBJ1-4; the D gene is possibly TRBD1 (6 bases). This CDR3 has 14 residues. CDR1 MDHEN and CDR2 SYDVKM come from the germline V gene. V gave up 2 bases and J gave up 7 bases, with 11 bases separating them. CDR3 in DNA: TGTGCCAGCAGTTTACAGGGGTGGGGTGAAAAACTGTTTTTT. Translation gives CASSLQGWGEKLFF.

The chain uses TRBV25-1 and TRBJ2-7, with D unclear. The CDR3 covers 12 residues. The germline V gene encodes CDR1 MGHDK and CDR2 SYGVNS. Trimming pared 4 bases from V and 4 bases from J, leaving 8 bases between. Here the CDR3 reads CASSGLLYEQYF. Written as DNA, the CDR3 is TGTGCCAGCAGTGGGCTGTTGTACGAGCAGTACTTC.

The chain links TRBV9 to TRBJ1-5, with D tentatively TRBD1 (6 bases). Germline CDR1 reads SGDLS; CDR2 reads YYNGEE. The germline V and J ends were trimmed by 3 bases and 0 bases, with 10 bases remaining between them. This CDR3 contains 15 residues. The CDR3 bases are TGTGCCAGCAGCGGAACAGGGTATAGCAATCAGCCCCAGCATTTT. Its protein product is CASSGTGYSNQPQHF.

This sequence joins TRBV27 and TRBJ2-7; 10 bases match TRBD2. The CDR3 runs 16 residues. In germline, CDR1 is MNHEY, CDR2 SMNVEV (reference sequence). The trim removed 1 base at V and 3 bases at J, leaving 6 bases unmatched. CDR3 DNA: TGTGCCAGCAGTTTATTGGGTCTAGCGGGAGACTACGAGCAGTACTTC. This encodes CASSLLGLAGDYEQYF.